This paragraph covers one T cell receptor (beta chain) sequence. Its antigen is currently unknown. This sample is drawn from a study of T cell responses to AZD1222 COVID-19 vaccine. Study-level findings and limits: Donor demographics were predominantly white British with a female majority; clonal diversity may be underestimated.

CDR1 SEHNR and CDR2 FQNEAQ come from the germline V gene (reference sequence). The V gene lost 1 base and the J gene lost 4 bases, with 13 bases spanning the gap. The CDR3 loop spans 15 amino acids. TCRdb keeps only in-frame clones here, not all; method: immunoSEQ multiplex PCR. The sample has fewer than 150,000 clones, about 93% seen once. The chain recombines TRBV7-9 with TRBJ2-5; D is ambiguous. This specimen consisted of peripheral blood, obtained 28 days after the second AZD1222 dose. This receptor was obtained from an adult who received the AZD1222 COVID-19 vaccine. Written as DNA, the CDR3 is TGTGCCAGCAGCTTAGAGGGTAGAGTCGGAGAGACCCAGTACTTC. Its translation: CASSLEGRVGETQYF.